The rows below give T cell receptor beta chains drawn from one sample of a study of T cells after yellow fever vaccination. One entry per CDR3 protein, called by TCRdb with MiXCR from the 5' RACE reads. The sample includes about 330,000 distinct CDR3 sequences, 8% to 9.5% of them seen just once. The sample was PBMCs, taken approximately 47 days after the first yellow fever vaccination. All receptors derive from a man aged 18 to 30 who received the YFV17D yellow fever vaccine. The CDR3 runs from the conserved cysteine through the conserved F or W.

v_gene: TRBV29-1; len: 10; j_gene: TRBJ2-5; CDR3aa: CSVDEETQYF
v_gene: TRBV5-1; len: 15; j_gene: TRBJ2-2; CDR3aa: CASSEMAENTGELFF
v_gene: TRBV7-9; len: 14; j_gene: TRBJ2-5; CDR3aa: CASSFTSGGETQYF
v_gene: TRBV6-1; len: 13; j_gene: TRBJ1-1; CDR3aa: CASSRALGTEAFF
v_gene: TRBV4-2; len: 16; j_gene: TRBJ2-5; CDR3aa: CASSQDQGGYEETQYF
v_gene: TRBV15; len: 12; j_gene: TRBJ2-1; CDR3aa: CATSRDWTEQFF
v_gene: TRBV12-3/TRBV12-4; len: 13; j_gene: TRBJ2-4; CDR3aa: CASLGQGKNIQYF
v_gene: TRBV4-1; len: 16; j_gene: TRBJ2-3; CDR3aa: CASSQSDSIGTDTQYF
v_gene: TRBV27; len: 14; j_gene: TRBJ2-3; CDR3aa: CASRLRERTDTQYF
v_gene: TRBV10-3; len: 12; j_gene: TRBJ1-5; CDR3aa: CAARGIGQPQHF
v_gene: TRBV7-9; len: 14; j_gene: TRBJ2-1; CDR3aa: CASSRRQGLGEQFF
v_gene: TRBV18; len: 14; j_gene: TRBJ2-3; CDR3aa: CASSPGMGANTQYF
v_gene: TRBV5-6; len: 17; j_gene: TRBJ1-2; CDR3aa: CASSLEGATLVWYGYTF
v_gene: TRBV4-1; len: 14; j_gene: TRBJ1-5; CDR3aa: CASSQEGRAQPQHF
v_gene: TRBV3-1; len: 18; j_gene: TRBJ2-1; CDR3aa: CASSQDSGRVRGMDEQFF
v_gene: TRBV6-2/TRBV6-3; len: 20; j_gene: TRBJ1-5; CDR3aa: CASSYPREDQGAFWYQPQHF
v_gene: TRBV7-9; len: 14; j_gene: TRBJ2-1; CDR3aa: CASSFWAVRNEQFF
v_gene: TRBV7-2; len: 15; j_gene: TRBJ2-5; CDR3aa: CASSLGGQGQETQYF
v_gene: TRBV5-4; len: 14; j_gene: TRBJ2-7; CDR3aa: CASSLAGQGYEQYF
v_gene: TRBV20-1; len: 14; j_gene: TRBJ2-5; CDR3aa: CSARAGAHQETQYF
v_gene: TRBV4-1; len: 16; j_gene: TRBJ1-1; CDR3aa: CASSPQAYGGHTEAFF
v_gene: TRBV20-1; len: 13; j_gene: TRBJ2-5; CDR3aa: CSAGDRGRETQYF
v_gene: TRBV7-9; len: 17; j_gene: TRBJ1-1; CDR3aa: CASSQVVGGELNTEAFF
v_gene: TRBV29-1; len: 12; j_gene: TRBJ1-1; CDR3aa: CSVRPMNTEAFF
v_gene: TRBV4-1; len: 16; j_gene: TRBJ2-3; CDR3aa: CASSQESGGGVDTQYF
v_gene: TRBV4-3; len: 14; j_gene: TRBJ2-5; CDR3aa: CASSHRDRGETQYF
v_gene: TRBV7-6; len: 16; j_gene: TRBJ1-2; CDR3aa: CASSPMTGALELGYTF
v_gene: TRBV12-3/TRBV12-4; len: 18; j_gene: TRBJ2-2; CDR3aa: CASRRKQGALGDTGELFF
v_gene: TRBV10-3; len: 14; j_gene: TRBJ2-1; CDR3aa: CAISDNSDYNEQFF
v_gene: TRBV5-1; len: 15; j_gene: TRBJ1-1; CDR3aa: CASSLQGIGDTEAFF
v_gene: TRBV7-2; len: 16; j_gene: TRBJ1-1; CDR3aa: CASSLQGSGVNTEAFF
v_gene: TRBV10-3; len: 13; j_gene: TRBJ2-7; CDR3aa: CAITRDSKYEQYF
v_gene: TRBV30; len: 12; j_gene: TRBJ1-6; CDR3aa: CAWSSYNSPLHF
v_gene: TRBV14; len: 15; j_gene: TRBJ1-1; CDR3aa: CASSLYQGVNSEAFF
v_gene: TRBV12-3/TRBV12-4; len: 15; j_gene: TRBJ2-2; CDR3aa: CASGTGISNTGELFF
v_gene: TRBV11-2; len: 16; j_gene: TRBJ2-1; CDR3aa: CASSGLRLAGVNEQFF
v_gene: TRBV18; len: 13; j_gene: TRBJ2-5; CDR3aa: CASSPGAQETQYF
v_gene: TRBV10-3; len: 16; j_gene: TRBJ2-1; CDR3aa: CAISVYLAGGGNEQFF
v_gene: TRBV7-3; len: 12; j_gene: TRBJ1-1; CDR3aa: CASSLPTGQAFF
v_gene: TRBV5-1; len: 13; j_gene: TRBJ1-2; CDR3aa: CASSLATALGYTF
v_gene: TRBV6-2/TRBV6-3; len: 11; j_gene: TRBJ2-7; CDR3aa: CASSESYEQYF